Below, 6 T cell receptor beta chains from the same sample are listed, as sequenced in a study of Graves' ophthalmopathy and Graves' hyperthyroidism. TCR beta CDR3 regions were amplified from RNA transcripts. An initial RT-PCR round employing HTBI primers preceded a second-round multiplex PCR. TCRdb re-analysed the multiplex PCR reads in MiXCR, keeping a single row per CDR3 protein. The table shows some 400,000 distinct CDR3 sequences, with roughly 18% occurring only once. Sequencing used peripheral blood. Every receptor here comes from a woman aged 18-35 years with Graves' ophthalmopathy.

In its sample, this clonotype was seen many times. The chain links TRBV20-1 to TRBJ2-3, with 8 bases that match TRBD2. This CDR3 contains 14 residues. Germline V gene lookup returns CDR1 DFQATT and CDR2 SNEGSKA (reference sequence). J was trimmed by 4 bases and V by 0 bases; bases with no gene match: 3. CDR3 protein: CSARDYGGADTQYF. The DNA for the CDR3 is TGCAGTGCTAGAGATTACGGGGGGGCAGATACGCAGTATTTT.

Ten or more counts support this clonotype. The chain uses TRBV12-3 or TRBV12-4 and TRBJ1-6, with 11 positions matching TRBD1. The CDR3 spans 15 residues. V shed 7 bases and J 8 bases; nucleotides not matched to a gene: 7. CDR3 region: CASTFRDRGDSPLHF. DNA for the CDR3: TGTGCCAGCACCTTCCGGGACAGGGGGGATTCACCCCTCCACTTT.

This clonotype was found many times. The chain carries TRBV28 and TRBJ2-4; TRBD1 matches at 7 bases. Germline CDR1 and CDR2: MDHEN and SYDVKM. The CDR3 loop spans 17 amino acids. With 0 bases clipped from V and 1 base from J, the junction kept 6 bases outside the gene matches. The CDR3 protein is CASSLWNTGEAKNIQYF. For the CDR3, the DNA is TGTGCCAGCAGTTTATGGAACACAGGGGAGGCCAAAAACATTCAGTACTTC. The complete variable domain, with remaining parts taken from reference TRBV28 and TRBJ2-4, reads DVKVTQSSRYLVKRTGEKVFLECVQDMDHENMFWYRQDPGLGLRLIYFSYDVKMKEKGDIPEGYSVSREKKERFSLILESASTNQTSMYLCASSLWNTGEAKNIQYFGAGTRLSVL.

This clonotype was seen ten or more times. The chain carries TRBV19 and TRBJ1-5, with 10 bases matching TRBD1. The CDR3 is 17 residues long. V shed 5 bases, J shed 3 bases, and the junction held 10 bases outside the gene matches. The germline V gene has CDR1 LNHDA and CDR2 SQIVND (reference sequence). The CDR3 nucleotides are TGTGCCAGTAGTCTCTCTCCGGGACAGGGGAACAATCAGCCCCAGCATTTT. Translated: CASSLSPGQGNNQPQHF.

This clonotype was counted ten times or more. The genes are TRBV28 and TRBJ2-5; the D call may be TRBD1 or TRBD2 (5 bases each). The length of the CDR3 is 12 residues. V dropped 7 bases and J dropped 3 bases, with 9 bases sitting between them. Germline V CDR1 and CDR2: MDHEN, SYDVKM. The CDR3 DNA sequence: TGTGCCAGCACTGGGGGAAAAGAGACCCAGTACTTC. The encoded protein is CASTGGKETQYF.

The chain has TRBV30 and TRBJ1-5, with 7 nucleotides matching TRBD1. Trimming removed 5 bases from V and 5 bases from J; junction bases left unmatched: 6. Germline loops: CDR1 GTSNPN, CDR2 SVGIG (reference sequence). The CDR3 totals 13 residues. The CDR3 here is CAWGRDRYQPQHF. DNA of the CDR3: TGTGCCTGGGGGCGGGACAGATATCAGCCCCAGCATTTT.